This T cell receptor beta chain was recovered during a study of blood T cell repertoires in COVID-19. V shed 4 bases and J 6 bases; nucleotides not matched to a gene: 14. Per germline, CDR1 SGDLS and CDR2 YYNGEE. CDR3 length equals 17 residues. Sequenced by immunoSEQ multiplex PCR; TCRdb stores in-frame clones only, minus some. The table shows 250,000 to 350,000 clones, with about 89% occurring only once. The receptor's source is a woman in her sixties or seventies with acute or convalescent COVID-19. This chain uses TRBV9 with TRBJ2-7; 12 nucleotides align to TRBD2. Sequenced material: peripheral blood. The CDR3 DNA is TGTGCCAGCAGCCCTACCTGGCGGCTAGCGGGAGGGGTCGAGCAGTACTTC. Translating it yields CASSPTWRLAGGVEQYF. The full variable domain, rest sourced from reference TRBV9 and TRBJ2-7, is DSGVTQTPKHLITATGQRVTLRCSPRSGDLSVYWYQQSLDQGLQFLIQYYNGEERAKGNILERFSAQQFPDLHSELNLSSLELGDSALYFCASSPTWRLAGGVEQYFGPGTRLTVT.